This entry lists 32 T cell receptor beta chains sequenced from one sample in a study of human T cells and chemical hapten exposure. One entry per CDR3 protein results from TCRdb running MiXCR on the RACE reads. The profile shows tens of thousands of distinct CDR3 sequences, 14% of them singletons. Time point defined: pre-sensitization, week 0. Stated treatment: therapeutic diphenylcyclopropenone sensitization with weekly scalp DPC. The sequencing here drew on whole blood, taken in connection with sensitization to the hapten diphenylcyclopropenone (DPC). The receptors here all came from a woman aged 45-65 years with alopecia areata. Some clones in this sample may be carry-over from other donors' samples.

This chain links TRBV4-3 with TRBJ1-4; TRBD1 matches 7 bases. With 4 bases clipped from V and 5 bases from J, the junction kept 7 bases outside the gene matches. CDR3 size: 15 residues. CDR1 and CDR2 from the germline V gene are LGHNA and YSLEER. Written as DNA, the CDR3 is TGCGCCAGCAGCCGGGGACAGCGGGGGAATGAAAAACTGTTTTTT. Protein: CASSRGQRGNEKLFF.

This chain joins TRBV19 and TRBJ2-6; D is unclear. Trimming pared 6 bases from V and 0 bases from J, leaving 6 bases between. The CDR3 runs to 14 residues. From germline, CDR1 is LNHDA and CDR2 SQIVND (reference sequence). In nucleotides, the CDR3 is TGTGCCAGTAGGATACCCTCTGGGGCCAACGTCCTGACTTTC. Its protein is CASRIPSGANVLTF.

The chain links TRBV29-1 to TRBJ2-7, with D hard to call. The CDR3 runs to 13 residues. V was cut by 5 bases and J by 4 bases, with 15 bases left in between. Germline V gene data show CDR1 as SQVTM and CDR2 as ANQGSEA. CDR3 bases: TGCAGCGTTCTCTCGTCGGACCGGTACGAGCAGTACTTC. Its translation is CSVLSSDRYEQYF.

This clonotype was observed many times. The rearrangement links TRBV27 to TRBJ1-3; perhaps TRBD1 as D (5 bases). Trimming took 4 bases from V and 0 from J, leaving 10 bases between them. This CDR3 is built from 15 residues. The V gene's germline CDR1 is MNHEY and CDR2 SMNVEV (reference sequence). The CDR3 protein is CASSSTVYSGNTIYF. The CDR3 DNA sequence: TGTGCCAGCAGTTCGACAGTATACTCTGGAAACACCATATATTTT.

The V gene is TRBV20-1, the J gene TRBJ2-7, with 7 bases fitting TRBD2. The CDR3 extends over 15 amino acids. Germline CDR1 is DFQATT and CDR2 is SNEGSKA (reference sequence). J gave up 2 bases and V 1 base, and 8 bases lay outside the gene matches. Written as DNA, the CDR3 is TGCAGTGCTAGAGTCTTGGCTAGCGGAACCTACGAGCAGTACTTC. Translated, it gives CSARVLASGTYEQYF.

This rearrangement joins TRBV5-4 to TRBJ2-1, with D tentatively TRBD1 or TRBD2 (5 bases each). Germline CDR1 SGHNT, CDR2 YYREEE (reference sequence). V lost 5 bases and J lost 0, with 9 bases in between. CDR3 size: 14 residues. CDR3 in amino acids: CASRVGGSYNEQFF. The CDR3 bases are TGTGCCAGCAGAGTTGGGGGCTCCTACAATGAGCAGTTCTTC.

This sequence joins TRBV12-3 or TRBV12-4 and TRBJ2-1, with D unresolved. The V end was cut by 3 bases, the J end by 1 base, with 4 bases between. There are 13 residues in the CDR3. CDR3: CASSFLSYNEQFF. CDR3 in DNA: TGTGCCAGCAGTTTTTTGTCCTACAATGAGCAGTTCTTC.

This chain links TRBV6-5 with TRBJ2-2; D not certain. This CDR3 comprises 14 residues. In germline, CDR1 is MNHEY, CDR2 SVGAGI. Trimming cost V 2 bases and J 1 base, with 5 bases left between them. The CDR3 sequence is CASSYSLNTGELFF. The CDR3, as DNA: TGTGCCAGCAGTTACAGTTTGAACACCGGGGAGCTGTTTTTT.

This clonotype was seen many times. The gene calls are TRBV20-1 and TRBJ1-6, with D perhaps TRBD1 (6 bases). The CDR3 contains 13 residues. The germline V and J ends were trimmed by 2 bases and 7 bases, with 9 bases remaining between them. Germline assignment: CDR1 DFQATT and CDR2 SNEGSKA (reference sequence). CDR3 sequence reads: CSARQGTNSPLHF. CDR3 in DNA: TGCAGTGCTAGACAGGGGACGAATTCACCCCTCCACTTT.

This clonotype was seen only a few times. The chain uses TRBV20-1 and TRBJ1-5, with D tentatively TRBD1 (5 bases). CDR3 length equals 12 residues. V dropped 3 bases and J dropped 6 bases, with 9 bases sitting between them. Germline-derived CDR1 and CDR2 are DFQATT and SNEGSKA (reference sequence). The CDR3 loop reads CSASGGIQPQHF. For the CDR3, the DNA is TGCAGTGCTAGTGGGGGAATTCAGCCCCAGCATTTT.

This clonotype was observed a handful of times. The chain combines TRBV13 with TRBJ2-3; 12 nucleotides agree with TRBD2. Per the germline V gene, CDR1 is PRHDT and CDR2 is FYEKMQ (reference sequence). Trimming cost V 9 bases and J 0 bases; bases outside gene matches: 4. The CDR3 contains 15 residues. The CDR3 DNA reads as TGTGCCAGTCGACTAGCGGGGGATAGCACAGATACGCAGTATTTT. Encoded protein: CASRLAGDSTDTQYF. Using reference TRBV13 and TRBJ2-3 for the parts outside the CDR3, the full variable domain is AAGVIQSPRHLIKEKRETATLKCYPIPRHDTVYWYQQGPGQDPQFLISFYEKMQSDKGSIPDRFSAQQFSDYHSELNMSSLELGDSALYFCASRLAGDSTDTQYFGPGTRLTVL.

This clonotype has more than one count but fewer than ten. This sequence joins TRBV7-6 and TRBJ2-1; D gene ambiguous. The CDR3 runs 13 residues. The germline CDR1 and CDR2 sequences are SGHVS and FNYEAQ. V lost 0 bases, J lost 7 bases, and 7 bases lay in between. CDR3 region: CASSLALGNEQFF. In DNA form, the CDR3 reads TGTGCCAGCAGCTTAGCGCTAGGGAATGAGCAGTTCTTC.

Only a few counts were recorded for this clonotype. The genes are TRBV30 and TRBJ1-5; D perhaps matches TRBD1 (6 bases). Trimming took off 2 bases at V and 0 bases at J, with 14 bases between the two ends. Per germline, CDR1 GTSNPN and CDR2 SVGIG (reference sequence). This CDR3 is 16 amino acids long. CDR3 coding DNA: TGTGCCTGGAGTCCCCGGACAGCCTTTAGCAATCAGCCCCAGCATTTT. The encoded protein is CAWSPRTAFSNQPQHF.

CDR3 protein: CASSYSGYNEQFF. CDR3 in DNA: TGCGCCAGCAGCTATAGCGGCTACAATGAGCAGTTCTTC. J is TRBJ2-1 and V is TRBV5-1; D is possibly TRBD2 (6 bases). Trimming took off 3 bases at V and 3 bases at J, with 7 bases between the two ends. The germline gives CDR1 SGHRS, CDR2 YFSETQ. This CDR3 has 13 amino acids.

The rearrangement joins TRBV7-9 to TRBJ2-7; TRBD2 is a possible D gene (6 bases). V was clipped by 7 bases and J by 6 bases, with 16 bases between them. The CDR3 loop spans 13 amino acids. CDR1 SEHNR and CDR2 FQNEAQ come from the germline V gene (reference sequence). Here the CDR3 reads CASTPGTRGEQYF. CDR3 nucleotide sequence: TGTGCCAGCACCCCAGGGACTCGTGGCGAGCAGTACTTC.

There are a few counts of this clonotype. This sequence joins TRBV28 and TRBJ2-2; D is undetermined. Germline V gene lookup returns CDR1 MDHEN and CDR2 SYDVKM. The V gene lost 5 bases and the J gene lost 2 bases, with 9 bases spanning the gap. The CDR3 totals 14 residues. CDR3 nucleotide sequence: TGTGCCAGCAGTGACACAGTAAACACCGGGGAGCTGTTTTTT. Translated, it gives CASSDTVNTGELFF.

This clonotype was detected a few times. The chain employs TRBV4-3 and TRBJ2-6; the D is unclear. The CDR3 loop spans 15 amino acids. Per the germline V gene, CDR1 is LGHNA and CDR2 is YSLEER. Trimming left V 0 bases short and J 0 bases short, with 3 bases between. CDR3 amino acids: CASSQDPSGANVLTF. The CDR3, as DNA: TGCGCCAGCAGCCAAGACCCCTCTGGGGCCAACGTCCTGACTTTC.

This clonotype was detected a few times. The CDR3 DNA is TGTGCCACCAGCAGAGATCGCGGGAACACTGAAGCTTTCTTT. Protein product: CATSRDRGNTEAFF. The V and J genes are TRBV15 and TRBJ1-1; D gene unclear. The germline CDR1 and CDR2 sequences are LNHNV and YYDKDF (reference sequence). This CDR3 has 14 residues. V was pared by 0 bases and J by 1 base, with 6 bases between.

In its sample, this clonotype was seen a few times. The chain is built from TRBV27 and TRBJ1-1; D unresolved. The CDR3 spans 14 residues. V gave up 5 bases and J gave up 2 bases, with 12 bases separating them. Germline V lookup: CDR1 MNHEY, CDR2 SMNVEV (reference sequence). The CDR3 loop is CASSRSGLNTEAFF. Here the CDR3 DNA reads TGTGCCAGCAGTCGTTCGGGATTAAACACTGAAGCTTTCTTT.

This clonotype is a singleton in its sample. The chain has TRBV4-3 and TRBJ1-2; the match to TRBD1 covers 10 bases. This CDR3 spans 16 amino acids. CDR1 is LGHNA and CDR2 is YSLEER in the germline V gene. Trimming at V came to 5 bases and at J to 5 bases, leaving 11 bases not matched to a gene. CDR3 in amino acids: CASSAGQGISSYGYTF. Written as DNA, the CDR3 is TGCGCCAGCAGCGCGGGACAGGGGATTTCTTCTTATGGCTACACCTTC.

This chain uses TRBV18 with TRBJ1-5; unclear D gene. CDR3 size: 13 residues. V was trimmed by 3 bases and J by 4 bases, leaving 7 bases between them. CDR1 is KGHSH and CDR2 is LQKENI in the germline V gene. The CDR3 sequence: CASSPGDNQPQHF. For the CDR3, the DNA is TGTGCCAGCTCACCCGGGGATAATCAGCCCCAGCATTTT.

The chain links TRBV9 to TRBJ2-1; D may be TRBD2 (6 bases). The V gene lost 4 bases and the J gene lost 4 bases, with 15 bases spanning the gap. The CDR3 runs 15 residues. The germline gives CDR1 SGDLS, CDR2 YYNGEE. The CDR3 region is CASSTQAGGYNEQFF. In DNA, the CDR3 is TGTGCCAGCAGCACTCAAGCGGGTGGATACAATGAGCAGTTCTTC.

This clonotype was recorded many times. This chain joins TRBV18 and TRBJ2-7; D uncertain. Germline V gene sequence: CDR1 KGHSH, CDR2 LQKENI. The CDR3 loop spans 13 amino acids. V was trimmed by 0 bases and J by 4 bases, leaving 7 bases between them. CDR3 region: CASSPPSRYEQYF. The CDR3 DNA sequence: TGTGCCAGCTCACCACCGTCTCGGTACGAGCAGTACTTC.

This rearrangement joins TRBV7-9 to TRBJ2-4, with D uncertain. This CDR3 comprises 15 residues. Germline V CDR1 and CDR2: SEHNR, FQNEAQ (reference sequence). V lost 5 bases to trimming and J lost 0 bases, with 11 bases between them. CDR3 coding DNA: TGTGCCAGCAGCGTGACCAAGCTAGCCAAAAACATTCAGTACTTC. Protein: CASSVTKLAKNIQYF.

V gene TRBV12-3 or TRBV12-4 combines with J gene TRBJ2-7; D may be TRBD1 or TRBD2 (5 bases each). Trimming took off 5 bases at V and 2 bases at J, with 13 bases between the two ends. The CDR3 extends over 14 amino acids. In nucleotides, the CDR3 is TGTGCCAGCAGTCTACATCGGGACGCCTACGAGCAGTACTTC. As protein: CASSLHRDAYEQYF.

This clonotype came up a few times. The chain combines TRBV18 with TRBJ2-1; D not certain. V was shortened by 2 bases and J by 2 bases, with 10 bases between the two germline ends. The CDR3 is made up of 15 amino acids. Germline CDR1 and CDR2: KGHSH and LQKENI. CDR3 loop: CASSPRIAAYNEQFF. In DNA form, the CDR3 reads TGTGCCAGCTCACCAAGAATTGCTGCCTACAATGAGCAGTTCTTC.

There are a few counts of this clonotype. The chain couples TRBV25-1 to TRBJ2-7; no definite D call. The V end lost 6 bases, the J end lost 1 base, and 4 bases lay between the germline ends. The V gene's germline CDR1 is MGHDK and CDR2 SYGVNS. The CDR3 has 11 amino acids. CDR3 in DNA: TGTGCCAGCAGGACTTCCTACGAGCAGTACTTC. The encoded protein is CASRTSYEQYF.

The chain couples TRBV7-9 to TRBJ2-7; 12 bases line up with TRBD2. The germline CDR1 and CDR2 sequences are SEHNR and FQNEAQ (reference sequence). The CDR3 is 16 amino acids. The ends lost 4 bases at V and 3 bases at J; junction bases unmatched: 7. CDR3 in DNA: TGTGCCAGCAGCTCCCCATGGACTAGCGGGAACTACGAGCAGTACTTC. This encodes CASSSPWTSGNYEQYF. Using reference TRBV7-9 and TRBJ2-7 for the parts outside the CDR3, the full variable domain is DTGVSQNPRHKITKRGQNVTFRCDPISEHNRLYWYRQTLGQGPEFLTYFQNEAQLEKSRLLSDRFSAERPKGSFSTLEIQRTEQGDSAMYLCASSSPWTSGNYEQYFGPGTRLTVT.

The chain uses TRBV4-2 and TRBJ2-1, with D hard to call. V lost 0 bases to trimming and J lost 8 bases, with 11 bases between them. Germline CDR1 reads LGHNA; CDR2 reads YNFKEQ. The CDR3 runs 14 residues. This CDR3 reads CASSQEWREDEQFF. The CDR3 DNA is TGTGCCAGCAGCCAAGAGTGGCGAGAGGATGAGCAGTTCTTC.

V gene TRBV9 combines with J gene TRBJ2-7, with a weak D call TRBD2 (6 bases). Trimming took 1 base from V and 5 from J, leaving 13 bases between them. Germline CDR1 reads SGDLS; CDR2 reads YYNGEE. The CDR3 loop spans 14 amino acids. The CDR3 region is CASSVTPWGDEQYF. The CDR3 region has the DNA TGTGCCAGCAGCGTAACTCCTTGGGGGGACGAGCAGTACTTC.

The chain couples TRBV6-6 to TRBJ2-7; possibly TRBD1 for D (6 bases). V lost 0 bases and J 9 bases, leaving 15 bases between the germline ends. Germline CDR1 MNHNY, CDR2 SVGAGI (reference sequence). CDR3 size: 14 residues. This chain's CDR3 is CASSYSQQTGMQYF. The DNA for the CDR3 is TGTGCCAGCAGTTACTCTCAGCAGACAGGTATGCAGTACTTC.

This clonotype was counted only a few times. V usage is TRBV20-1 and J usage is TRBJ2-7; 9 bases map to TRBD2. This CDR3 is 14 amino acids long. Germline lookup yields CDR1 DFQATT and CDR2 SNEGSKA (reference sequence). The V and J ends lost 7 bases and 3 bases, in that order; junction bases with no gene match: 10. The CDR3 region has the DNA TGCAGTGTCGAGAACAGCGGGGGGATCTACGAGCAGTACTTC. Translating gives CSVENSGGIYEQYF.